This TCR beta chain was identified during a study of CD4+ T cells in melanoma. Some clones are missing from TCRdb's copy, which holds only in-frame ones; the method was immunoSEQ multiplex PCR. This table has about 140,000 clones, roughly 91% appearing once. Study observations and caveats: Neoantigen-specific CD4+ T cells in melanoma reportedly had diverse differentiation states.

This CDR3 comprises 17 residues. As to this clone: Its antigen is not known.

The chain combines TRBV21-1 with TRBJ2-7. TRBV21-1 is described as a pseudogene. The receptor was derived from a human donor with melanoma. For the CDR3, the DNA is TGTGCCAGCAGCCTTAAAAACCGTCTGGACGGAGCCTACGAGCAGTACTTC. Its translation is CASSLKNRLDGAYEQYF.